The clone carrying this TCR beta chain was counted once. Its cognate antigen is unknown. This sample stems from a study of cytomegalovirus exposure and HLA in healthy donors. The repertoire was sequenced with immunoSEQ multiplex PCR; TCRdb's copy has only in-frame clones and lacks some. The sample has about 250,000 clones; about 90% are singletons. Germline CDR1 SQVTM, CDR2 ANQGSEA. The V and J ends lost 4 bases and 0 bases respectively, with 10 bases between them. The CDR3 contains 13 residues. Findings and caveats of the study: High specificity and sensitivity for cytomegalovirus status were reported for the classifier. The study flagged some 170 TCR beta chains as cytomegalovirus-associated. Under in vitro conditions, three CMV-associated chains were confirmed as specific for CMV antigens.

While the first cohort had 600 to 800 subjects, the donors belonged to the separate validation cohort of over a hundred subjects. The sequence came from a man aged 18 to 35 in good health and CMV-seropositive. The source material was PBMCs. The chain combines TRBV29-1 with TRBJ2-7, with D possibly being TRBD1 (6 bases). The CDR3 protein is CSVARGTSYEQYF. The CDR3 bases are TGCAGCGTTGCGAGGGGGACCTCCTACGAGCAGTACTTC.